The subject of this entry is one T cell receptor beta chain. What it binds is not known. CD4+ T cells that had been cultured provided DNA sequenced with the Oncomine TCR Beta short-read assay. TCRdb recomputed calls from the PCR reads with MiXCR, one row per CDR3 protein. The table lists about 17,000 distinct CDR3 sequences, roughly 34% of them singletons. This CDR3 is 18 amino acids long. After removal of 0 bases from V and 4 bases from J, the junction contained 10 bases not matched to a gene. Germline assignment: CDR1 SGHNT and CDR2 YYREEE (reference sequence). These data originate in a study of vaccination and CD4 T cells after COVID-19. Study in general: PCR on nasal swabs identified SARS-CoV-2 in convalescent patients, of whom roughly 10 were mild and one severe. Two of the convalescents were Hispanic, and convalescents were six males and four females.

Treatment specified: approximately 11-day PBMC culture with coronavirus spike peptide pools or control peptides (ViraFEST assay). Findings and limits, study-wide: Convalescent patients' median share of reactive clones seen only post-vaccination was about 86%.

This TCR was sampled from a human donor who had recovered from COVID-19. The V gene is TRBV5-4, the J gene TRBJ2-3, with 11 bases matching TRBD2. Material for sequencing was CD4+ T cells from blood, cultured in vitro. This CDR3 is CASSLVPSGRLMPDTQYF. CDR3 sequence (DNA): TGTGCCAGCAGCTTGGTTCCTAGCGGGAGGTTAATGCCAGATACGCAGTATTTT.